The text below deals with one TCR beta chain. This CDR3 spans 18 amino acids. V shed 5 bases and J shed 2 bases, with 20 bases lying between them. The germline V gene has CDR1 SGHRS and CDR2 YFSETQ. MiXCR was run by TCRdb on the RT-PCR reads, yielding one entry per CDR3 protein. The sample carries about 70,000 distinct CDR3 sequences, more than 25% recorded once. This sample was included in a study of patients and donors after allogeneic stem cell transplantation. The V and J genes are TRBV5-1 and TRBJ2-6; D remains unclear. This receptor was taken from a human donor who was either an allogeneic HSCT recipient or a stem cell or donor lymphocyte infusion donor (not recorded which). It is not recorded whose cells these are; they may come from a transplant donor. The sample comprised blood, either unsorted or a sorted T cell fraction (not recorded which). The CDR3 region has the DNA TGCGCCAGCAGGTTTGGTCCATTCTCCCTCCCTGGGGCCAACGTCCTGACTTTC. Amino acid sequence: CASRFGPFSLPGANVLTF.